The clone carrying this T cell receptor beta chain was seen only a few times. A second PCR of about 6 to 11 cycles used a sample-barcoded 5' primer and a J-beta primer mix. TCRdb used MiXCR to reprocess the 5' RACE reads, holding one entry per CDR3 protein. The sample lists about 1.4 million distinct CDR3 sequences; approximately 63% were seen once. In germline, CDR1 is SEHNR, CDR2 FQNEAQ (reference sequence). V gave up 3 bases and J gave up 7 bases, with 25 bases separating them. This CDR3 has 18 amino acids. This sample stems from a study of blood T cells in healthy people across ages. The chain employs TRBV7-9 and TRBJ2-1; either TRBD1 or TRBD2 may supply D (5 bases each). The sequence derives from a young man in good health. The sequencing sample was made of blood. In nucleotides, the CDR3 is TGTGCCAGCAGCTTTACGGGGCCCCTTGGCGATCGTACAAATGAGCAGTTCTTC. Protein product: CASSFTGPLGDRTNEQFF.